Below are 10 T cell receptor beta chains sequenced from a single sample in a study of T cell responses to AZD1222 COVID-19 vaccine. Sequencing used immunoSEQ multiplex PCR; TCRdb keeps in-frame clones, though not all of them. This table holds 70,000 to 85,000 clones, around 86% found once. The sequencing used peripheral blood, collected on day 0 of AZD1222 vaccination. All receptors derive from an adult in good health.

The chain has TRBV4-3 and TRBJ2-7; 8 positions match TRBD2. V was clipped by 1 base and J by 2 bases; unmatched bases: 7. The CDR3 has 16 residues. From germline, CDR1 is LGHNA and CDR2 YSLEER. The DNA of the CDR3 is TGCGCCAGCAGCCAAGGGTCGGGAGGGTCGCCCTACGAGCAGTACTTC. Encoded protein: CASSQGSGGSPYEQYF.

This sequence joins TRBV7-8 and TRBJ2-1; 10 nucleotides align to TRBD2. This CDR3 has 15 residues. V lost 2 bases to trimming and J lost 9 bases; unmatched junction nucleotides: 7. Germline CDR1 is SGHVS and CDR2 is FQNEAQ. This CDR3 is CASSLRGAGGLEQFF. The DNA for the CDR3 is TGTGCCAGCAGCTTAAGGGGAGCGGGGGGGCTTGAGCAGTTCTTC.

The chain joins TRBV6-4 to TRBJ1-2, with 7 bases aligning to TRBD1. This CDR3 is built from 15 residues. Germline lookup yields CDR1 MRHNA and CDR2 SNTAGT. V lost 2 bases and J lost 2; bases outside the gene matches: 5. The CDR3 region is CASSDGAGGNYGYTF. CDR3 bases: TGTGCCAGCAGTGACGGGGCAGGGGGAAACTATGGCTACACCTTC.

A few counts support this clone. CDR3 coding DNA: TGTGCCTGGAGGGGTTTTGGGACAGGGGACGGCTACACCTTC. Protein product: CAWRGFGTGDGYTF. The chain uses TRBV30 and TRBJ1-2, with 10 bases matching TRBD1. The J segment lost 8 bases and the V segment lost 3 bases, leaving 9 bases of the junction unmatched. CDR1 and CDR2 (germline): GTSNPN, SVGIG (reference sequence). The CDR3 loop spans 14 amino acids.

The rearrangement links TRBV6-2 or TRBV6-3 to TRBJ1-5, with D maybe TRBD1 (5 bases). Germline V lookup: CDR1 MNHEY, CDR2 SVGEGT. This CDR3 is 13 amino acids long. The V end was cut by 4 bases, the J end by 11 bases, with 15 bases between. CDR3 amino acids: CASSSGPPVAQHF. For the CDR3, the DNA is TGTGCCAGCAGTTCGGGACCTCCTGTGGCCCAGCATTTT.

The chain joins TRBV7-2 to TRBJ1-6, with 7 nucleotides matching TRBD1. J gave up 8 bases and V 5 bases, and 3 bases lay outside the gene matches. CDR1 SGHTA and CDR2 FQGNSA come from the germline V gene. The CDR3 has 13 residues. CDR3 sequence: CASSHGQDSPLHF. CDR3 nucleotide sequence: TGTGCCAGCAGCCATGGACAGGATTCACCCCTCCACTTT.

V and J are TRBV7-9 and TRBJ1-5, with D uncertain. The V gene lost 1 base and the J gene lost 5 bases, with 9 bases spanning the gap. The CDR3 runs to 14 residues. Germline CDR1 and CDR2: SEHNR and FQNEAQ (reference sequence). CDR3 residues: CASSLDSKDQPQHF. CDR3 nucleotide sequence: TGTGCCAGCAGCTTAGATTCAAAAGATCAGCCCCAGCATTTT.

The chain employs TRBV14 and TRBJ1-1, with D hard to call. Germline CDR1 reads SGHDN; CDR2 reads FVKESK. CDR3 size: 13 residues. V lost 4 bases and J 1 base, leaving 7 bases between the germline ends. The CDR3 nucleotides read TGTGCCAGCAGCCTTGACTGGAACACTGAAGCTTTCTTT. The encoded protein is CASSLDWNTEAFF.

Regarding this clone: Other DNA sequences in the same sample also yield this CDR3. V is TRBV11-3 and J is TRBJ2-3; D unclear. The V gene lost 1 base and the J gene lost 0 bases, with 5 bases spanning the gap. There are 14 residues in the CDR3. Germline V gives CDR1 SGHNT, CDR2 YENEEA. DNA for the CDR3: TGTGCCAGCAGCTTAGTAGCAAGCACAGATACGCAGTATTTT. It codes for CASSLVASTDTQYF.

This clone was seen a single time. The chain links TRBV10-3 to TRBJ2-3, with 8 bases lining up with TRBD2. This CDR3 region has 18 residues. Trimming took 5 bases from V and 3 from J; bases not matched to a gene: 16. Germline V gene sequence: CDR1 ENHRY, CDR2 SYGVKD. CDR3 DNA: TGTGCCATCAGTCGTGTCGGGGGGGCCGTTGAAAGGACAGATACGCAGTATTTT. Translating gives CAISRVGGAVERTDTQYF.